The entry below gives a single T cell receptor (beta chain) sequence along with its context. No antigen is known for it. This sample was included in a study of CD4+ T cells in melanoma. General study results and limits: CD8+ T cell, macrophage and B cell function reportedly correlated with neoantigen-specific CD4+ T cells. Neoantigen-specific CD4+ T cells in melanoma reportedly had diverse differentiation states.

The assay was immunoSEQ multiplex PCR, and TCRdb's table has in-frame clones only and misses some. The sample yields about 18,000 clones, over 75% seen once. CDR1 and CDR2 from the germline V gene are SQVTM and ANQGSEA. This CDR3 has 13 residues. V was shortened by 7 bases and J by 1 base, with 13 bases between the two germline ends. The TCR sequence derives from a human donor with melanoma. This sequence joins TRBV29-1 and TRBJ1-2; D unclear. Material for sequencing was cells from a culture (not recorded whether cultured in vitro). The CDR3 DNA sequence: TGCAGCGCATGGTCGGGGATTAACTATGGCTACACCTTC. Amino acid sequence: CSAWSGINYGYTF.